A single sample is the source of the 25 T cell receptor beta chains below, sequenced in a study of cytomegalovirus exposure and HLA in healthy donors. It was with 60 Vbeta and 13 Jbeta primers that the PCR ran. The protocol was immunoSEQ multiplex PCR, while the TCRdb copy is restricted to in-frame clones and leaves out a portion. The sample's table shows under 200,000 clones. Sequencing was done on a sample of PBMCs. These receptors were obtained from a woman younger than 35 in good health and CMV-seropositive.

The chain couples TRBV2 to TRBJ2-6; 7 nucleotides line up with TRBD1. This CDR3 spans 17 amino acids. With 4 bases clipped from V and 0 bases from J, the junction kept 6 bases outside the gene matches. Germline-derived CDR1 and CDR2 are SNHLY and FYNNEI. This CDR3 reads CASSAGQVFSGANVLTF. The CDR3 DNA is TGTGCCAGCAGTGCAGGACAGGTTTTCTCTGGGGCCAACGTCCTGACTTTC. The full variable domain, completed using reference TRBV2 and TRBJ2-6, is EPEVTQTPSHQVTQMGQEVILRCVPISNHLYFYWYRQILGQKVEFLVSFYNNEISEKSEIFDDQFSVERPDGSNFTLKIRSTKLEDSAMYFCASSAGQVFSGANVLTFGAGSRLTVL.

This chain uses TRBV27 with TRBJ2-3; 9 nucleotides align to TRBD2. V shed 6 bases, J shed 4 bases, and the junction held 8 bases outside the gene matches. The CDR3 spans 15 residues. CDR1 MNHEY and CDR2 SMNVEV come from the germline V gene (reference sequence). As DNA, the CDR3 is TGTGCCAGCAGCCCAGGACTAGCGAGTTCAGATACGCAGTATTTT. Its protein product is CASSPGLASSDTQYF.

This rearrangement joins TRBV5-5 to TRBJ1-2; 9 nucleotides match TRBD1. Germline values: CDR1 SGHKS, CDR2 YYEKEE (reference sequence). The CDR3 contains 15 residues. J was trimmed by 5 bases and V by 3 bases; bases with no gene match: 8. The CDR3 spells CASSSGQGGGYGYTF. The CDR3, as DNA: TGTGCCAGCAGCTCGGGACAGGGAGGGGGGTATGGCTACACCTTC.

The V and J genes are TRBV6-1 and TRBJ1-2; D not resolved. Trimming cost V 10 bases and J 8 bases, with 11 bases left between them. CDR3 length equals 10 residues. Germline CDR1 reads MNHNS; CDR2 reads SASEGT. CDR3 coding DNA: TGTGCCAACATGTCGGGGGGCTACACCTTC. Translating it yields CANMSGGYTF.

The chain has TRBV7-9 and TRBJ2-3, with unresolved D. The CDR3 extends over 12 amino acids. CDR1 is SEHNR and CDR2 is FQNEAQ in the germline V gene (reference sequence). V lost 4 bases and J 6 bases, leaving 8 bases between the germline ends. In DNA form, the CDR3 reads TGTGCCAGCAGCTCCACGCAGGATACGCAGTATTTT. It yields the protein CASSSTQDTQYF. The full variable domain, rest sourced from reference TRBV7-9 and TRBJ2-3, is DTGVSQNPRHKITKRGQNVTFRCDPISEHNRLYWYRQTLGQGPEFLTYFQNEAQLEKSRLLSDRFSAERPKGSFSTLEIQRTEQGDSAMYLCASSSTQDTQYFGPGTRLTVL.

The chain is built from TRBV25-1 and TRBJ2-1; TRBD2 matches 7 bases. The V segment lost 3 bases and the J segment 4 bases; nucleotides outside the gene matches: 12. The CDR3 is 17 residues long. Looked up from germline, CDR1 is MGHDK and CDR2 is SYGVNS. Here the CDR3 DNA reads TGTGCCAGCAGTGAGGGCGGGCTAGCGGAACTTTACAATGAGCAGTTCTTC. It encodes CASSEGGLAELYNEQFF. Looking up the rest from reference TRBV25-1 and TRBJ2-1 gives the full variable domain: EADIYQTPRYLVIGTGKKITLECSQTMGHDKMYWYQQDPGMELHLIHYSYGVNSTEKGDLSSESTVSRIRTEHFPLTLESARPSHTSQYLCASSEGGLAELYNEQFFGPGTRLTVL.

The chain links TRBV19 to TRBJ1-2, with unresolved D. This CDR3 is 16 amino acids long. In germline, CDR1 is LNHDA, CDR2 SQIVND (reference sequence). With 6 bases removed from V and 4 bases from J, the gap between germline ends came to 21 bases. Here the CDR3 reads CASSIGLQLGGYGYTF. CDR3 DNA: TGTGCCAGTAGCATTGGGCTACAGTTGGGAGGCTATGGCTACACCTTC. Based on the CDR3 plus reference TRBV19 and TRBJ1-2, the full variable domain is DGGITQSPKYLFRKEGQNVTLSCEQNLNHDAMYWYRQDPGQGLRLIYYSQIVNDFQKGDIAEGYSVSREKKESFPLTVTSAQKNPTAFYLCASSIGLQLGGYGYTFGSGTRLTVV.

CDR3 region: CASSQPTLGAKETQYF. For the CDR3, the DNA is TGCGCCAGCAGCCAACCCACCCTGGGAGCCAAGGAGACCCAGTACTTC. The genes are TRBV4-1 and TRBJ2-5; the D gene is possibly TRBD2 (5 bases). This CDR3 is 16 amino acids long. Germline V gives CDR1 MGHRA, CDR2 YSYEKL. Trimming removed 2 bases at V and 5 bases at J, with 18 bases between.

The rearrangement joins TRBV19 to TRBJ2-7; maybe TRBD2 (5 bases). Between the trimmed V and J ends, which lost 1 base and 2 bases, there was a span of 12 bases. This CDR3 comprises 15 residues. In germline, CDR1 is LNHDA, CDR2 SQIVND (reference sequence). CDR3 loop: CASSIGYGVAYEQYF. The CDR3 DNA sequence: TGTGCCAGTAGTATAGGTTACGGGGTTGCCTACGAGCAGTACTTC.

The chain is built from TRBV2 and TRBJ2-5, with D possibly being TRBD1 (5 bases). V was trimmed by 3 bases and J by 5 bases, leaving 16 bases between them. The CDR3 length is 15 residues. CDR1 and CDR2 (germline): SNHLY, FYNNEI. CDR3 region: CASSDGSDSWETQYF. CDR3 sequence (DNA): TGTGCCAGCAGTGACGGTTCTGACAGCTGGGAGACCCAGTACTTC.

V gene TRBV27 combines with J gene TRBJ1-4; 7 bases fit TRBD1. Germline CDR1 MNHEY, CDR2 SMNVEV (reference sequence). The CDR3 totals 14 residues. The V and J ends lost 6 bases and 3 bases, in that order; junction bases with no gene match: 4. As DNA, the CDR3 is TGTGCCAGCAGGACAGGGCCATCTAATGAAAAACTGTTTTTT. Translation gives CASRTGPSNEKLFF.

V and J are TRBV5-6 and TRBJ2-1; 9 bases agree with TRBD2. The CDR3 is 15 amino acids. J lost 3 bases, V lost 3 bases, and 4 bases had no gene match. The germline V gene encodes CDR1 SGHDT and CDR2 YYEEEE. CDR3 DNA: TGTGCCAGCAGCTCCGAAGCGGGGGGCTACAATGAGCAGTTCTTC. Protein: CASSSEAGGYNEQFF.

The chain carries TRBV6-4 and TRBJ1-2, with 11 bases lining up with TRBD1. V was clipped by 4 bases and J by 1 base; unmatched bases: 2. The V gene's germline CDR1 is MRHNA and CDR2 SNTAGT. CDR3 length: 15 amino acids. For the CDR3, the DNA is TGTGCCAGCAGTGCCGGGACAGGGGGTAACTATGGCTACACCTTC. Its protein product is CASSAGTGGNYGYTF.

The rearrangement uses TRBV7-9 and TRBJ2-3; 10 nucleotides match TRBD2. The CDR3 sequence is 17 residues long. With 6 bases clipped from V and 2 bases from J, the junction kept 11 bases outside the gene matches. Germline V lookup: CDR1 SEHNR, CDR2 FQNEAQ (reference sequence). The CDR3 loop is CASSLAGEILFTDTQYF. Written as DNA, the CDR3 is TGTGCCAGCAGTCTAGCGGGAGAGATACTCTTCACAGATACGCAGTATTTT.

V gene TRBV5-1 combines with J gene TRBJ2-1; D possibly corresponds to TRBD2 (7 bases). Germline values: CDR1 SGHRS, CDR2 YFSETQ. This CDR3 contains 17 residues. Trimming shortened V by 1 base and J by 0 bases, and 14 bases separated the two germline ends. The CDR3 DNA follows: TGCGCCAGCAGCTTGTCTGGGCGGGGGCCCTCCTACAATGAGCAGTTCTTC. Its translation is CASSLSGRGPSYNEQFF.

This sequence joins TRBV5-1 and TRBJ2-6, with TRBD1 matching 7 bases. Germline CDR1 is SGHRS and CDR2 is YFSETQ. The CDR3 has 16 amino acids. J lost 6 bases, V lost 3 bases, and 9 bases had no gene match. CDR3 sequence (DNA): TGCGCCAGCAGCTCCACAGGGGTAAAGAAGGCCAACGTCCTGACTTTC. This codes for CASSSTGVKKANVLTF.

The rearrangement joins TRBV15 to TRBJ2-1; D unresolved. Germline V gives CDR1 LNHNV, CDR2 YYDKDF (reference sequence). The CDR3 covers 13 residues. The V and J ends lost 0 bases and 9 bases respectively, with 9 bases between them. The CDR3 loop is CATSRDQRGEQFF. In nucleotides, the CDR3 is TGTGCCACCAGCAGAGATCAAAGAGGTGAGCAGTTCTTC.

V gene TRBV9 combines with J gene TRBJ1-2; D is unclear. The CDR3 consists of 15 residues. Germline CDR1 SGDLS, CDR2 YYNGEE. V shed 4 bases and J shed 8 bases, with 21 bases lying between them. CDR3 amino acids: CASSFPAGYQRGYTF. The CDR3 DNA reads TGTGCCAGCAGCTTCCCAGCAGGTTACCAAAGAGGCTACACCTTC.

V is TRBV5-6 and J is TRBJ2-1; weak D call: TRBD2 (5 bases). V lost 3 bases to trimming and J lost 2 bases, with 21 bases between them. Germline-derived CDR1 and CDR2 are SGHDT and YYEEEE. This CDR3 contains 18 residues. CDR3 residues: CASSSSVLAGTPYNEQFF. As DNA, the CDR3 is TGTGCCAGCAGCTCGTCAGTGCTCGCGGGCACACCCTACAATGAGCAGTTCTTC.

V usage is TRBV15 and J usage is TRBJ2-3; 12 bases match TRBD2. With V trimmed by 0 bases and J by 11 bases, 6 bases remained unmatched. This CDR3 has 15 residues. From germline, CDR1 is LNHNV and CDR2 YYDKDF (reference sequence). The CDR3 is CATSRDELAGGGQYF. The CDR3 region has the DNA TGTGCCACCAGCAGAGATGAACTAGCGGGAGGTGGGCAGTATTTT.

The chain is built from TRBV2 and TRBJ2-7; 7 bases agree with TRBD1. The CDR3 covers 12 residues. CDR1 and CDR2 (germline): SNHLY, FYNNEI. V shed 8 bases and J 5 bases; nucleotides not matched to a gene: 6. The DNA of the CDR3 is TGTGCCAGCGACAGGGAAGGTAACGAGCAGTACTTC. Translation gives CASDREGNEQYF.

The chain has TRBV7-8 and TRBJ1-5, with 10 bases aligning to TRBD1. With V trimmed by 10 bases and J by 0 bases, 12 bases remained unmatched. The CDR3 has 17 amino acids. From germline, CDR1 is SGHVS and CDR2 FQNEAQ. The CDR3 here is CAKTRDRGPYSNQPQHF. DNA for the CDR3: TGTGCCAAGACCCGGGACAGGGGACCTTATAGCAATCAGCCCCAGCATTTT.

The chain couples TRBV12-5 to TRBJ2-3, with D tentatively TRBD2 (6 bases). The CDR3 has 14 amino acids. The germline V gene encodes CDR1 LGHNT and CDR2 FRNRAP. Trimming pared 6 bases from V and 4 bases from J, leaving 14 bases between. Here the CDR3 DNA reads TGTGCTAGTGGCCGGGCGGGGTCGGCAGATACGCAGTATTTT. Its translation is CASGRAGSADTQYF.

CDR3 bases: TGCAGCGTTAAACAGGGGAATAGCAATCAGCCCCAGCATTTT. This encodes CSVKQGNSNQPQHF. This chain joins TRBV29-1 and TRBJ1-5; TRBD1 matches 7 bases. Trimming took 5 bases from V and 0 from J; bases not matched to a gene: 4. Per germline, CDR1 SQVTM and CDR2 ANQGSEA. This CDR3 is built from 14 residues.

CDR3 protein: CASSLAGRNSNQPQHF. CDR3 nucleotides: TGCGCCAGCAGCTTGGCTGGGAGAAATAGCAATCAGCCCCAGCATTTT. The chain joins TRBV5-1 to TRBJ1-5; D is ambiguous. Germline loops: CDR1 SGHRS, CDR2 YFSETQ. The CDR3 is 16 amino acids. Trimming left V 0 bases short and J 0 bases short, with 10 bases between. Variable domain in full (rest from reference TRBV5-1 and TRBJ1-5): KAGVTQTPRYLIKTRGQQVTLSCSPISGHRSVSWYQQTPGQGLQFLFEYFSETQRNKGNFPGRFSGRQFSNSRSEMNVSTLELGDSALYLCASSLAGRNSNQPQHFGDGTRLSIL.